The clone carrying this T cell receptor (beta chain) has at least ten counts. Its antigen is still unknown. This sample was taken from a study of Graves' ophthalmopathy and Graves' hyperthyroidism. Notes on the study in general: Blood also harbored most expanded thyroid clonotypes above 0.001 frequency.

The sequenced template was RNA, covering the TCR beta CDR3 region. Following a first-round RT-PCR that used HTBI primers, a second-round multiplex PCR was carried out. Each CDR3 protein gets one entry after TCRdb re-called the multiplex PCR reads with MiXCR. Here the sample spans about 220,000 distinct CDR3 sequences, roughly 21% being singletons. The V segment lost 0 bases and the J segment 2 bases; nucleotides outside the gene matches: 2. This CDR3 is 14 amino acids long. Germline CDR1 reads SGHRS; CDR2 reads YFSETQ. This clonotype was obtained from a woman aged 45-65 years with Graves' ophthalmopathy. Sequencing used peripheral blood. This chain joins TRBV5-1 and TRBJ2-7, with TRBD1 identical over 7 bases. Here the CDR3 reads CASSLGDSPYEQYF. The CDR3 DNA reads as TGCGCCAGCAGCTTGGGGGACAGTCCCTACGAGCAGTACTTC.